The 18 T cell receptor beta chains below come from one sample, sequenced in a study of T-cell memory formation after mild COVID-19. A single record per CDR3 protein comes from TCRdb applying MiXCR to the 5' RACE reads. The repertoire consists of 130,000 to 150,000 distinct CDR3 sequences, with under 25% occurring once and the leading ten covering about 2%. The sample comprised PBMCs or a T cell subset sorted from them (not recorded which). All receptors derive from an adult woman who had mild COVID-19 (a few samples of this study predate the infection). Cell type and time point are not known.

The chain uses TRBV15 and TRBJ2-5, with a possible D match to TRBD1 (6 bases). Trimming took 3 bases from V and 3 from J, leaving 14 bases between them. The germline CDR1 and CDR2 sequences are LNHNV and YYDKDF (reference sequence). The CDR3 extends over 15 amino acids. The CDR3 reads CATSSIGQGKETQYF. The CDR3 DNA reads TGTGCCACCAGCAGCATAGGCCAGGGGAAAGAGACCCAGTACTTC.

The chain uses TRBV12-3 or TRBV12-4 and TRBJ1-5; tentative D call: TRBD1 (5 bases). Trimming cost V 3 bases and J 9 bases, with 18 bases left between them. The CDR3 extends over 15 amino acids. The CDR3: CASSFSAGPSGPQHF. CDR3 in DNA: TGTGCCAGCAGTTTTTCAGCAGGGCCTTCAGGGCCCCAGCATTTT.

The chain is built from TRBV12-3 or TRBV12-4 and TRBJ2-1; tentatively, D is TRBD1 or TRBD2 (6 bases each). V dropped 4 bases and J dropped 6 bases, with 10 bases sitting between them. This CDR3 comprises 13 residues. This CDR3 reads CASSSTGANEQFF. The CDR3 DNA sequence: TGTGCCAGCAGTTCCACGGGGGCCAATGAGCAGTTCTTC.

The table lists this clonotype with a few counts. The CDR3 coding sequence is TGTGCCAGCAGTCAAGGGAAAGAGACCCAGTACTTC. As protein: CASSQGKETQYF. The rearrangement uses TRBV6-5 and TRBJ2-5; no definite D call. CDR1 MNHEY and CDR2 SVGAGI come from the germline V gene. The CDR3 is 12 amino acids. With 5 bases removed from V and 3 bases from J, the gap between germline ends came to 7 bases.

V gene TRBV5-5 combines with J gene TRBJ2-3; no definite D call. CDR1 is SGHKS, CDR2 YYEKEE, per germline (reference sequence). The CDR3 has 15 residues. V dropped 4 bases and J dropped 6 bases, with 18 bases sitting between them. CDR3 DNA: TGTGCCAGCAGCCTGAAGCAGCCTACCATCGATACGCAGTATTTT. Translation: CASSLKQPTIDTQYF.

At least ten counts were recorded for this clonotype. The V gene is TRBV7-2, the J gene TRBJ2-2, with D tentatively TRBD2 (5 bases). The CDR3 has 14 residues. The germline V gene encodes CDR1 SGHTA and CDR2 FQGNSA. Trimming left V 7 bases short and J 3 bases short, with 12 bases between. DNA of the CDR3: TGTGCCAGCACCCTGCTGCGGGACACCGGGGAGCTGTTTTTT. Amino acid sequence: CASTLLRDTGELFF.

In this sample, this clonotype turned up a few times. The chain uses TRBV20-1 and TRBJ2-7, with a tentative D call TRBD2 (6 bases). This CDR3 spans 13 amino acids. Germline CDR1 and CDR2: DFQATT and SNEGSKA (reference sequence). Trimming took off 5 bases at V and 2 bases at J, with 13 bases between the two ends. CDR3 protein: CSARPGLAYEQYF. CDR3 nucleotides: TGCAGTGCTCGACCGGGACTCGCCTACGAGCAGTACTTC.

This clonotype was seen more than once but under ten times. The chain uses TRBV20-1 and TRBJ2-1; TRBD2 matches 16 bases. This CDR3 has 14 amino acids. V shed 6 bases and J 6 bases; nucleotides not matched to a gene: 2. Germline CDR1 reads DFQATT; CDR2 reads SNEGSKA (reference sequence). CDR3 sequence reads: CSAGLAGGPNEQFF. CDR3 in DNA: TGCAGTGCGGGACTAGCGGGGGGGCCCAATGAGCAGTTCTTC.

The chain couples TRBV5-4 to TRBJ2-2, with 9 bases lining up with TRBD2. This CDR3 is built from 16 residues. Looked up from germline, CDR1 is SGHNT and CDR2 is YYREEE (reference sequence). Trimming removed 3 bases from V and 6 bases from J; junction bases left unmatched: 9. The CDR3 reads CASSSSGLATAGELFF. DNA of the CDR3: TGTGCCAGCAGCTCTTCGGGACTAGCCACCGCCGGGGAGCTGTTTTTT.

This clonotype was seen a few times. V is TRBV7-2 and J is TRBJ2-7, with 7 bases that match TRBD2. Germline lookup yields CDR1 SGHTA and CDR2 FQGNSA. With V trimmed by 3 bases and J by 6 bases, 5 bases remained unmatched. This CDR3 is built from 13 residues. The CDR3 here is CASSFGGKGEQYF. The CDR3 coding sequence is TGTGCCAGCAGCTTCGGGGGGAAAGGCGAGCAGTACTTC.

The chain is built from TRBV6-2 or TRBV6-3 and TRBJ2-1; D remains ambiguous. In germline, CDR1 is MNHEY, CDR2 SVGEGT. V dropped 5 bases and J dropped 6 bases, with 5 bases sitting between them. The CDR3 loop spans 11 amino acids. The CDR3 sequence is CASSHGNEQFF. CDR3 DNA: TGTGCCAGCAGTCACGGCAATGAGCAGTTCTTC.

A few counts support this clonotype. The gene calls are TRBV11-2 and TRBJ2-3; the match to TRBD2 covers 11 bases. CDR1 SGHAT and CDR2 FQNNGV come from the germline V gene. The junction had 4 bases not matched to a gene; V was cut back by 0 bases and J by 2 bases. This CDR3 region has 17 residues. The CDR3 DNA sequence: TGTGCCAGCAGCTTAGAGACTAGCGGGACGGCCACAGATACGCAGTATTTT. Translating it yields CASSLETSGTATDTQYF.

This clonotype occurred many times. V gene TRBV7-2 combines with J gene TRBJ1-6; D uncertain. Germline V lookup: CDR1 SGHTA, CDR2 FQGNSA. The CDR3 has 16 residues. Trimming removed 7 bases at V and 0 bases at J, with 13 bases between. The DNA for the CDR3 is TGTGCCAGCACCCCTATCAGGTTCTCCTATAATTCACCCCTCCACTTT. It encodes CASTPIRFSYNSPLHF.

This clonotype has only a few counts. The CDR3 loop reads CASSSARRGRMGRENTEAFF. Written as DNA, the CDR3 is TGTGCCAGCAGTTCAGCGAGAAGGGGGCGAATGGGGAGAGAGAACACTGAAGCTTTCTTT. The rearrangement links TRBV12-3 or TRBV12-4 to TRBJ1-1, with 7 bases matching TRBD1. Trimming removed 4 bases from V and 1 base from J; junction bases left unmatched: 21. The CDR3 loop spans 20 amino acids.

Concerning this clonotype: One end of the junction does not line up with germline, which may come from a read error. The chain has TRBV7-2 and TRBJ2-1; D is uncertain. The germline V gene has CDR1 SGHTA and CDR2 FQGNSA. The CDR3 is made up of 16 amino acids. The CDR3 bases are TGTGCCAGCAGCTTAGTTGCGGCCAGCTCCTACAATGAGCAGTCCTTC. Protein product: CASSLVAASSYNEQSF. Supplemented by reference TRBV7-2 and TRBJ2-1, the full variable domain reads GAGVSQSPSNKVTEKGKDVELRCDPISGHTALYWYRQSLGQGLEFLIYFQGNSAPDKSGLPSDRFSAERTGGSVSTLTIQRTQQEDSAVYLCASSLVAASSYNEQSFGPGTRLTVL.

This clonotype was detected many times. This sequence joins TRBV7-9 and TRBJ2-7; tentatively, D is TRBD2 (6 bases). Germline V gene data show CDR1 as SEHNR and CDR2 as FQNEAQ (reference sequence). The CDR3 loop spans 14 amino acids. Between the trimmed V and J ends, which lost 3 bases and 3 bases, there was a span of 12 bases. The CDR3 here is CASSFGASDYEQYF. CDR3 bases: TGTGCCAGCAGCTTCGGGGCTAGCGACTACGAGCAGTACTTC.

This rearrangement joins TRBV7-2 to TRBJ1-5, with D perhaps TRBD1 (6 bases). The CDR3 has 16 residues. Germline-derived CDR1 and CDR2 are SGHTA and FQGNSA. Trimming stripped 2 bases from V and 3 bases from J, with 14 bases between. CDR3 loop: CASSLMHGQINQPQHF. CDR3 nucleotides: TGTGCCAGCAGCTTAATGCACGGACAGATCAATCAGCCCCAGCATTTT. The variable domain in full, completed from reference TRBV7-2 and TRBJ1-5, reads GAGVSQSPSNKVTEKGKDVELRCDPISGHTALYWYRQSLGQGLEFLIYFQGNSAPDKSGLPSDRFSAERTGGSVSTLTIQRTQQEDSAVYLCASSLMHGQINQPQHFGDGTRLSIL.

This clonotype was observed a few times. This chain uses TRBV4-1 with TRBJ2-3; D might be TRBD1 or TRBD2, each matching 5 bases. The CDR3 length is 18 residues. Germline values: CDR1 MGHRA, CDR2 YSYEKL. V lost 0 bases to trimming and J lost 0 bases, with 16 bases between them. In nucleotides, the CDR3 is TGCGCCAGCAGCCAAGACCCTATGGGGCTAGCAAGCACAGATACGCAGTATTTT. This gives the protein CASSQDPMGLASTDTQYF.